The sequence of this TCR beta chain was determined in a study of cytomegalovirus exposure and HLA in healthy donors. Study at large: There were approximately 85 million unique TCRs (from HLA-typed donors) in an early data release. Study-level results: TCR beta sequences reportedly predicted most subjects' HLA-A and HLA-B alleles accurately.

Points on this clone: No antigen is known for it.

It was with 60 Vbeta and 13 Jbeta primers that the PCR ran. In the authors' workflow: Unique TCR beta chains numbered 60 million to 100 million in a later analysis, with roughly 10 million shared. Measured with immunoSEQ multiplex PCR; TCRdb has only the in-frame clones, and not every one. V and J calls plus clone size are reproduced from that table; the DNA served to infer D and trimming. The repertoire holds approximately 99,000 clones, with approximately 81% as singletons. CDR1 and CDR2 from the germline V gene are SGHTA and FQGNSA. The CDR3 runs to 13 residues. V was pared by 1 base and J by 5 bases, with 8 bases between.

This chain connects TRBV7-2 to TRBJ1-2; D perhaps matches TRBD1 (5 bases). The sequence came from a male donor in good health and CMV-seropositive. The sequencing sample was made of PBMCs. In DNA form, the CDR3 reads TGTGCCAGCAGCTTAGGACAGACTTATGGCTACACCTTC. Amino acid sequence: CASSLGQTYGYTF.